These T cell receptor beta chains were read from a single sample in a study of shared clonotypes between healthy human individuals. Libraries were prepared by immunoSEQ multiplex PCR; TCRdb keeps only in-frame clonotypes and omits some of them. The repertoire includes about 980,000 clones, about three quarters of them detected once, and about 1.5% sits in the top ten. The sequencing input was memory CD4+ T cells sorted from blood. These receptors all stem from a man younger than 35 in good health. The CDR3 runs from the conserved cysteine through the conserved F or W. A D gene is named only where the DNA matches it firmly. Where a row states a size, it is once, few, many or the class of an expanded clone; other rows omit it.

abundance,j_gene,d_gene,v_gene,len,CDR3aa,CDR3nt
NA,TRBJ2-5,NA,TRBV11-2,14,CASSLVGLKETQYF,TGTGCCAGCAGCTTAGTAGGGCTGAAAGAGACCCAGTACTTC
few,TRBJ2-1,TRBD1,TRBV19,15,CASSISLGQFNEQFF,TGTGCCAGTAGTATTAGCCTGGGACAGTTCAATGAGCAGTTCTTC
NA,TRBJ1-2,NA,TRBV14,14,CASSPSWDLYGYTF,TGTGCCAGCAGCCCAAGCTGGGACCTCTATGGCTACACCTTC
NA,TRBJ2-3,NA,TRBV19,15,CASSESGVSTDTQYF,TGTGCCAGTAGTGAGTCTGGGGTTAGCACAGATACGCAGTATTTT
NA,TRBJ2-1,NA,TRBV11-2,16,CASSSASPSSLNEQFF,TGTGCCAGCAGCTCAGCTAGCCCCAGCTCCCTAAATGAGCAGTTCTTC
many,TRBJ2-1,TRBD2,TRBV7-3,16,CASSPSPGASGTEQFF,TGTGCCAGCAGCCCTTCCCCGGGGGCTAGCGGGACTGAGCAGTTCTTC
NA,TRBJ2-1,TRBD2,TRBV6-5,14,CASTLAGGSGEQFF,TGTGCCAGCACCTTAGCGGGGGGTTCTGGTGAGCAGTTCTTC
NA,TRBJ2-1,TRBD2,TRBV7-2,18,CASSSTRRSSGAGNEQFF,TGTGCCAGCAGCTCTACGCGACGGTCTAGCGGGGCCGGCAATGAGCAGTTCTTC
many,TRBJ1-2,NA,TRBV7-2,12,CASSLEGYGYTF,TGTGCCAGCAGCTTAGAAGGCTATGGCTACACCTTC
NA,TRBJ2-2,NA,TRBV5-6,13,CASSPRQTGELFF,TGTGCCAGCAGCCCTCGGCAAACCGGGGAGCTGTTTTTT
NA,TRBJ2-5,NA,TRBV7-8,14,CASSLQGGPWTQYF,TGTGCCAGCAGCTTACAGGGGGGGCCCTGGACCCAGTACTTC
NA,TRBJ2-5,NA,TRBV7-5,16,CARSFGLAGNQETQYF,TGTGCCAGAAGCTTCGGACTAGCGGGGAACCAAGAGACCCAGTACTTC
once,TRBJ1-5,NA,TRBV6-1,13,CASSEGVGQPQHF,TGTGCCAGCAGTGAAGGGGTAGGACAGCCCCAGCATTTT
NA,TRBJ2-1,NA,TRBV21-1,14,CASSTQTGRNEQFF,TGTGCCAGCAGCACCCAGACAGGGCGCAATGAGCAGTTCTTC
NA,TRBJ2-3,TRBD2,TRBV5-1,15,CASSFTSGGGDTQYF,TGCGCCAGCAGCTTTACTAGCGGGGGTGGAGATACGCAGTATTTT
NA,TRBJ2-1,TRBD2,TRBV7-2,16,CASSLATSGSYNEQFF,TGTGCCAGCAGCTTAGCTACTAGCGGATCCTACAATGAGCAGTTCTTC
NA,TRBJ2-6,NA,TRBV4-3,15,CASSQEWVGANVLTF,TGCGCCAGCAGCCAAGAATGGGTGGGCGCCAACGTCCTGACTTTC
NA,TRBJ2-3,NA,TRBV5-1,17,CASSLQGGGATGDTQYF,TGCGCCAGCAGCTTACAGGGAGGAGGAGCAACGGGAGATACGCAGTATTTT
few,TRBJ2-3,TRBD2,TRBV11-2,15,CASSTSGGGTDTQYF,TGTGCCAGCAGCACTAGCGGGGGGGGCACAGATACGCAGTATTTT
many,TRBJ2-1,NA,TRBV7-9,14,CASSSPGAGYEQFF,TGTGCCAGCAGCTCCCCGGGGGCCGGGTATGAGCAGTTCTTC
NA,TRBJ2-7,NA,TRBV11-2,15,CASSLESGTPYEQYF,TGTGCCAGCAGCTTAGAGTCTGGGACTCCATACGAGCAGTACTTC
NA,TRBJ1-6,NA,TRBV11-2,15,CASSLEGRLNSPLHF,TGTGCCAGCAGCTTAGAGGGCAGGCTCAATTCACCCCTCCACTTT
NA,TRBJ1-2,NA,TRBV10-3,12,CAISEFATGYTF,TGTGCCATCAGTGAGTTCGCGACGGGCTACACCTTC
once,TRBJ2-6,TRBD1,TRBV28,18,CASRGTKAGGVGANVLTF,TGTGCCAGCAGAGGAACGAAGGCAGGGGGCGTTGGGGCCAACGTCCTGACTTTC
few,TRBJ2-7,TRBD1,TRBV27,14,CASSRDRAGYEQYF,TGTGCCAGCAGCCGGGACAGGGCCGGCTACGAGCAGTACTTC
few,TRBJ2-1,TRBD2,TRBV6-5,14,CASSYGRGGQRQFF,TGTGCCAGCAGTTACGGGCGGGGGGGCCAGAGGCAGTTCTTC